What follows is one TCR beta chain and its context. This clonotype came up a few times. What this receptor recognizes is not known. Per-base quality was not reported, and no clone a single base away is much larger than it. V lost 6 bases and J lost 0 bases; the stretch between them is 12 bases long. The cysteine opens and the phenylalanine closes a CDR3 of 15 amino acids. Solely the CDR3 DNA is kept, with 45 bases framed from the first base. Reading the germline V gene (reference sequence) gives CDR1 LNHDA and CDR2 SQIVND. This record belongs to a study of T-cell reconstitution after alpha-beta-depleted transplantation in children listed by TCRdb under 2016. For context, the study as a whole: Using TCR repertoire profiling, the study followed T-cell immune reconstitution in a quantitative way in children after TCRalphabeta/CD19-depleted allogeneic hematopoietic cell transplantation. What the work shows at the level of the full study, not this receptor alone: Apparently early alphabetaT-cell count recovery about two months after transplant reportedly relied on only several hundred rapidly expanded clones derived from non-depleted graft cells. Hyperexpanded clone frequencies declined over subsequent months; after one year, T-cell counts and TCRbeta diversity were mostly attributed to newly produced T cells. In some patients, the high TCRbeta diversity seen at day 60 was put down to recipient T cells and intrathymic progenitors that had survived conditioning.

The library was prepared using PCR. The sequencer was an Illumina HiSeq 2500. TCR library preparation used molecular barcoding, with unique molecular identifiers applied to normalize quantification of the TCRbeta repertoire. TCRdb took the public reads, trimmed them with fastp at Q25, ran MiXCR for clone calling and kept in-frame beta chains. For every CDR3 protein sequence, its rows merge into one entry that carries the most common genes and DNA. The sample records hundreds of thousands of distinct CDR3 sequences, roughly 14% of which are singletons. The leading ten clones occupy around 0.79% of the sample. The treatment or condition label on this specimen signifies: allogeneic hematopoietic cell transplantation with graft depleted of TCRalphabeta T cells and CD19 B cells. The transplant recipients were children given TCRalphabeta/CD19-depleted allogeneic hematopoietic cell grafts.

The starting material was PBMCs, obtained before TCRalphabeta/CD19-depleted stem cell transplant. The sequence derives from a girl between 2 and 10 years old with congenital amegakaryocytic thrombocytopenia, due to receive a stem cell transplant. The rearrangement combines TRBV19 with TRBJ1-5; the D segment cannot be called with confidence. The DNA is TGTGCCAGTAGGTTGGACCCCGTTAGCAATCAGCCCCAGCATTTT. This gives the protein CASRLDPVSNQPQHF.